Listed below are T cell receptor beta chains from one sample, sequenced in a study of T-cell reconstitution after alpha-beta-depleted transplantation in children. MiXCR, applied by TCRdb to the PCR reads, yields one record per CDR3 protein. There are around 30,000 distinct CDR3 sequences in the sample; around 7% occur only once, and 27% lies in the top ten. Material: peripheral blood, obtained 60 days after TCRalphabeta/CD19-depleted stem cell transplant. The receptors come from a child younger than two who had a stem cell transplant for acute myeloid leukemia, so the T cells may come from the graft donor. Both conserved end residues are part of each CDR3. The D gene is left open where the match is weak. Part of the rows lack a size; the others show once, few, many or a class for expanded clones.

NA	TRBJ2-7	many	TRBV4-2	TGTGCCAGCAGCCTGGGGAGGGGGAGGACCTACGAGCAGTACTTC	CASSLGRGRTYEQYF
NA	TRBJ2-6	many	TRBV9	TGTGCCAGCAGCCTCCAGGGACACCTCTCTGGGGCCAACGTCCTGACTTTC	CASSLQGHLSGANVLTF
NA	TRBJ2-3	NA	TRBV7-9	TGTGCCAGCTCAACAGATACGCAGTATTTT	CASSTDTQYF
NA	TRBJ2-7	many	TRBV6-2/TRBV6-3	TGTGCCAGCAGTTACCCGGACCGCGGAACGGCCTTATACGAGCAGTACTTC	CASSYPDRGTALYEQYF
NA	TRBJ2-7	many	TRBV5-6	TGTGCCAGCAGCCCAAGACCGAACCACGAGCAGTACTTC	CASSPRPNHEQYF
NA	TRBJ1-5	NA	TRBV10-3	TGTGCCATCAAACAGGGAGTCAATCAGCCCCAGCATTTT	CAIKQGVNQPQHF
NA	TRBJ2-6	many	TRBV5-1	TGCGCCAGCAGGGTATTGGGGGGACCAAAGCCCTCTGGGGCCAACGTCCTGACTTTC	CASRVLGGPKPSGANVLTF
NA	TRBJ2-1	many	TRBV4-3	TGCGCCAGCAGCCAACAACTAGCATATGAGCAGTTCTTC	CASSQQLAYEQFF
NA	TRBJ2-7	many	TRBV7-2	TGTGCCAGCAGCTTGACGGGGGCGCGTTCCTACGAGCAGTACTTC	CASSLTGARSYEQYF
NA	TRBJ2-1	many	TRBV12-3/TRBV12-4	NA	CASSPPWGEGIF
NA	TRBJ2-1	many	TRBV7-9	TGTGCCAGCAGCTTAGGTGGGCACAATGAGCAGTTCTTC	CASSLGGHNEQFF
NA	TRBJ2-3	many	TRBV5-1	TGCGCCAGCAGCTACGCCTACACAGATACGCAGTATTTT	CASSYAYTDTQYF
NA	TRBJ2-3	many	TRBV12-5	TGTGCTAGTGGACCCGGGGACACAGATACGCAGTATTTT	CASGPGDTDTQYF
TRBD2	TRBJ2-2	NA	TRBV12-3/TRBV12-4	TGTGCCTTCAGTTTAGCGGGCGGAGTTGGTCCGAACACCGGGGAGCTGTTTTTT	CAFSLAGGVGPNTGELFF
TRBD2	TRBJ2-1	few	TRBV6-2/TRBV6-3	TGTGCCAGCAGGCGAGGCGGGAGATCCTACAATGAGCAGTTCTTC	CASRRGGRSYNEQFF
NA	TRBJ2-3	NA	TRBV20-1	TGCAGTGCGGGCCAGGAAAAGGGCCTCAGAGGCACGCAGTATTTT	CSAGQEKGLRGTQYF
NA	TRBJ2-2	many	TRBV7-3	TGTGCCAGCAGCCGGAAGACAGCGAACACCGGGGAGCTGTTTTTT	CASSRKTANTGELFF
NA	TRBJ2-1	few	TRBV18	TGTGCCAGCTCAACCTCCTTGGAGGGCCGACGCTCCTACAATGAGCAGTTCTTC	CASSTSLEGRRSYNEQFF
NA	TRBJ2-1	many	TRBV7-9	TGTGCCAGCAGCTTGGGCGGGGCGACCGATGAGCAGTTCTTC	CASSLGGATDEQFF
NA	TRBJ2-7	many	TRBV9	TGTGCCAGCAGTCCCACTGGCTTCGGGGGCGGCCCCTACGAGCAGTACTTC	CASSPTGFGGGPYEQYF